Listed here are 10 T cell receptor beta chains from one sample, sequenced in a study of blood T cell repertoires in COVID-19. The method was immunoSEQ multiplex PCR; TCRdb's version includes in-frame clones alone and lacks a portion of them. Of tens of thousands of clones listed, under 85% are singletons. The sequencing input was peripheral blood. The receptors were sampled from a woman at least 80 years old with COVID-19, enrolled during active disease.

This chain uses TRBV30 with TRBJ1-1; perhaps TRBD1 as D (5 bases). Germline V CDR1 and CDR2: GTSNPN, SVGIG (reference sequence). This CDR3 is built from 12 residues. Trimming took 8 bases from V and 5 from J, leaving 15 bases between them. The CDR3 DNA reads as TGTGCCCTCATTCGGGGGTGGACTGAAGCTTTCTTT. Its translation: CALIRGWTEAFF.

V gene TRBV2 combines with J gene TRBJ2-7, with 7 bases fitting TRBD1. The CDR3 covers 13 residues. V lost 6 bases and J lost 2; bases outside the gene matches: 4. Germline-derived CDR1 and CDR2 are SNHLY and FYNNEI. CDR3 protein: CASSETGPYEQYF. The CDR3 nucleotides read TGTGCCAGCAGCGAGACAGGGCCCTACGAGCAGTACTTC.

V gene TRBV5-4 combines with J gene TRBJ1-4; 7 bases match TRBD1. The V and J ends lost 7 bases and 7 bases, in that order; junction bases with no gene match: 10. The CDR3 has 14 residues. Germline V CDR1 and CDR2: SGHNT, YYREEE (reference sequence). CDR3 loop: CASGDSTTGEKLFF. In DNA, the CDR3 is TGTGCCAGCGGGGACAGCACAACGGGTGAAAAACTGTTTTTT.

V gene TRBV5-4 combines with J gene TRBJ2-5, with 7 bases lining up with TRBD1. Germline V gene data show CDR1 as SGHNT and CDR2 as YYREEE (reference sequence). The CDR3 extends over 15 amino acids. V trimming: 1 base; J trimming: 1 base; junction bases outside the gene matches: 4. CDR3 residues: CASSLPRDSQETQYF. For the CDR3, the DNA is TGTGCCAGCAGCTTGCCGAGGGACAGCCAAGAGACCCAGTACTTC.

The chain joins TRBV7-2 to TRBJ1-2, with a tentative D call TRBD1 (5 bases). Germline CDR1 is SGHTA and CDR2 is FQGNSA. The CDR3 totals 13 residues. Between the trimmed V and J ends, which lost 6 bases and 10 bases, there was a span of 18 bases. CDR3 DNA sequence: TGTGCCAGCAGTTATAGGGGAGGGCCGATCTACACCTTC. Its protein product is CASSYRGGPIYTF. The complete variable domain, with remaining parts taken from reference TRBV7-2 and TRBJ1-2, reads GAGVSQSPSNKVTEKGKDVELRCDPISGHTALYWYRQSLGQGLEFLIYFQGNSAPDKSGLPSDRFSAERTGGSVSTLTIQRTQQEDSAVYLCASSYRGGPIYTFGSGTRLTVV.

The rearrangement uses TRBV19 and TRBJ2-7; no definite D call. The germline V and J ends were trimmed by 3 bases and 5 bases, with 11 bases remaining between them. Germline loops: CDR1 LNHDA, CDR2 SQIVND (reference sequence). CDR3 length: 13 amino acids. CDR3 amino acids: CASSILVANEQYF. For the CDR3, the DNA is TGTGCCAGTAGTATCCTAGTAGCCAACGAGCAGTACTTC.

Note on this clone: An end of the junction differs from the germline gene, which may be a read error. The gene calls are TRBV5-6 and TRBJ1-2; no firm D call. Germline assignment: CDR1 SGHDT and CDR2 YYEEEE. The CDR3 has 13 residues. In nucleotides, the CDR3 is TGTGCCAGCAGCTTGGGTCTGGGAAGCAAGCGGGCCTTC. This translates into CASSLGLGSKRAF.

The gene calls are TRBV5-1 and TRBJ2-7, with D tentatively TRBD2 (6 bases). The CDR3 is made up of 14 amino acids. Trimming took off 1 base at V and 3 bases at J, with 11 bases between the two ends. The germline CDR1 and CDR2 sequences are SGHRS and YFSETQ. This CDR3 reads CASSLTGTGYEQYF. CDR3 nucleotide sequence: TGCGCCAGCAGCTTGACGGGGACTGGCTACGAGCAGTACTTC.

The gene calls are TRBV7-9 and TRBJ1-3; 8 bases match TRBD1. This CDR3 contains 14 residues. In germline, CDR1 is SEHNR, CDR2 FQNEAQ (reference sequence). Trimming took 1 base from V and 8 from J; bases not matched to a gene: 4. In nucleotides, the CDR3 is TGTGCCAGCAGCTTAGGACAGGGGAGTGACACCATATATTTT. The encoded protein is CASSLGQGSDTIYF.

This chain connects TRBV20-1 to TRBJ2-1, with 8 bases aligning to TRBD2. V lost 3 bases to trimming and J lost 6 bases; unmatched junction nucleotides: 13. CDR1 and CDR2 (germline): DFQATT, SNEGSKA (reference sequence). The CDR3 is 16 amino acids. The CDR3 sequence is CSASAILAETLNEQFF. The CDR3 nucleotides read TGCAGTGCTAGTGCCATACTAGCGGAAACTCTCAATGAGCAGTTCTTC.